A selection of T cell receptor beta chains follows, all from one sample in a study of shared clonotypes between healthy human individuals. TCRdb keeps only in-frame clones here, not all; method: immunoSEQ multiplex PCR. The sample has approximately 1,500,000 clones, 95% to 99% seen once. Sequenced material: naive CD4+ T cells sorted from blood. The origin of the receptors is a man aged 30 to 45 in good health. Both conserved end residues are part of each CDR3. D genes are given only for firm matches.

V: TRBV16; J: TRBJ2-3; D: .; DNA: TGTGCCAGCGGCCAATTCTCCAACACGTATACGCAGTATTTT; CDR3: CASGQFSNTYTQYF
V: TRBV25-1; J: TRBJ2-2; D: .; DNA: TGTGCCAGCAGTCCGTCCCCCGGGACTCTCCTCGGGGAGCTGTTTTTT; CDR3: CASSPSPGTLLGELFF
V: TRBV15; J: TRBJ2-4; D: TRBD2; DNA: TGTGCCACCAGCAAACTAGCGGGGGGAGCCAAAAACATTCAGTACTTC; CDR3: CATSKLAGGAKNIQYF
V: TRBV7-2; J: TRBJ1-3; D: .; DNA: TGTGCCAGCAGCTATGACTCTGGAAACACCATATATTTT; CDR3: CASSYDSGNTIYF
V: TRBV28; J: TRBJ2-3; D: TRBD2; DNA: TGTGCCAGCAGCCCACTAGCGGGCTACACAGATACGCAGTATTTT; CDR3: CASSPLAGYTDTQYF
V: TRBV25-1; J: TRBJ2-1; D: .; DNA: TGTGCCAGCAGTGAATGGAAAGGGGAGTACAATGAGCAGTTCTTC; CDR3: CASSEWKGEYNEQFF
V: TRBV7-9; J: TRBJ2-1; D: .; DNA: TGTGCCAGCAGCTTTTCTAATGAGCAGTTCTTC; CDR3: CASSFSNEQFF
V: TRBV18; J: TRBJ2-3; D: .; DNA: TGTGCCAGCTCACCCTTCAGGGGAAGTTCGGATACGCAGTATTTT; CDR3: CASSPFRGSSDTQYF
V: TRBV6-6; J: TRBJ2-1; D: .; DNA: TGTGCCAGCAACCTGGGCCCCCCTTCCTACAATGAGCAGTTCTTC; CDR3: CASNLGPPSYNEQFF
V: TRBV7-9; J: TRBJ1-4; D: .; DNA: TGTGCCAGCAGCTTTGAAGGGGTTAGTGAAAAACTGTTTTTT; CDR3: CASSFEGVSEKLFF
V: TRBV9; J: TRBJ2-7; D: TRBD2; DNA: TGTGCCAGCAGCATCCCCCGGGGGGTGACTAGCGGGAGGGCCGAGCAGTACTTC; CDR3: CASSIPRGVTSGRAEQYF
V: TRBV4-3; J: TRBJ1-5; D: TRBD1; DNA: TGCGCCAGCAGCCAAATTTGGACAGGGGGTTGGCAGCCCCAGCATTTT; CDR3: CASSQIWTGGWQPQHF
V: TRBV2; J: TRBJ2-7; D: TRBD1; DNA: TGTGCCAGCTCTAGACAGGGGCGGGACGAGCAGTACTTC; CDR3: CASSRQGRDEQYF